Each of the 6 T cell receptor beta chains below was sequenced from the same sample in a study of CD8+CD57+ T cells in acquired aplastic anemia. Sequenced patients had shown CD8+CD57+ cell expansion by flow cytometry. Genomic DNA provided the template from which TCR beta VDJ and CDR3 profiles were obtained. TCRdb analysed the reads with MiXCR anew, one entry per CDR3 protein. The table lists roughly 200,000 distinct CDR3 sequences, nearly 65% of them singletons, with roughly 46% in the top ten. The sample was sorted CD4+, CD8+, or CD8+CD57+ T cells (not recorded which) from PBMCs. The receptors shown here come from a human donor with aplastic anemia.

This clonotype was counted only a few times. In DNA, the CDR3 is TGTGCCAGCAGCTACGCCCCCGATACGCAGTATTTT. Translating it yields CASSYAPDTQYF. The rearrangement uses TRBV5-6 and TRBJ2-3; D unresolved. Trimming took off 3 bases at V and 6 bases at J, with 8 bases between the two ends. The CDR3 consists of 12 residues. Germline CDR1 and CDR2: SGHDT and YYEEEE.

The chain uses TRBV15 and TRBJ1-2; D gene ambiguous. The V end lost 0 bases, the J end lost 4 bases, and 9 bases lay between the germline ends. Germline V gene sequence: CDR1 LNHNV, CDR2 YYDKDF (reference sequence). The CDR3 consists of 14 residues. The CDR3 loop is CATSRDMDGYGYTF. The CDR3 region has the DNA TGTGCCACCAGCAGAGACATGGATGGCTATGGCTACACCTTC.

This clonotype was counted only a few times. This rearrangement joins TRBV4-1 to TRBJ2-3, with TRBD2 identical over 7 bases. CDR3 length equals 18 residues. After removal of 0 bases from V and 2 bases from J, the junction contained 11 bases not matched to a gene. CDR1 is MGHRA and CDR2 is YSYEKL in the germline V gene. This chain's CDR3 is CASSQESAASGNTDTQYF. The CDR3 nucleotides are TGCGCCAGCAGCCAAGAGTCGGCGGCTAGCGGAAACACAGATACGCAGTATTTT.

The V gene is TRBV4-2, the J gene TRBJ2-5; D gene ambiguous. V lost 1 base, J lost 4 bases, and 7 bases lay in between. Germline CDR1 reads LGHNA; CDR2 reads YNFKEQ. This CDR3 is built from 13 residues. Here the CDR3 DNA reads TGTGCCAGCAGCCAAGCCCAGCGAGAGACCCAGTACTTC. This codes for CASSQAQRETQYF.

This clonotype was recorded at least ten times. This sequence joins TRBV27 and TRBJ2-7, with 12 positions matching TRBD2. The germline CDR1 and CDR2 sequences are MNHEY and SMNVEV (reference sequence). V gave up 5 bases and J gave up 6 bases; unmatched junction bases: 11. The CDR3 contains 16 residues. This CDR3 reads CASSVSSSGGAGEQYF. CDR3 nucleotide sequence: TGTGCCAGCAGTGTGAGTTCTAGCGGGGGGGCAGGCGAGCAGTACTTC.

This chain uses TRBV7-3 with TRBJ2-2; D is undetermined. CDR1 is SGHTA, CDR2 FQGTGA, per germline. Trimming stripped 6 bases from V and 7 bases from J, with 12 bases between. The CDR3 is 13 amino acids. The CDR3 spells CASRGSRNGELFF. CDR3 DNA: TGTGCCAGCAGGGGAAGTCGGAACGGGGAGCTGTTTTTT.